This passage covers 28 T cell receptor beta chains from one sample sequenced in a study of response to subunit inactivated influenza vaccine. TCRdb re-analysed the RT-PCR reads in MiXCR, keeping a single row per CDR3 protein. Here the sample spans more than 700,000 distinct CDR3 sequences, 21% being singletons. This specimen was PBMCs from blood, taken around 5 days after vaccination. Source of these receptors: a man aged 45-65 years who received an inactivated influenza vaccine.

The chain is built from TRBV27 and TRBJ1-1; 7 bases are shared with TRBD1. The CDR3 length is 14 residues. V was clipped by 3 bases and J by 5 bases; unmatched bases: 6. CDR1 is MNHEY, CDR2 SMNVEV, per germline (reference sequence). Written as DNA, the CDR3 is TGTGCCAGCAGTTTGAAGGGGGCCTGGACTGAAGCTTTCTTT. Its translation: CASSLKGAWTEAFF.

The chain uses TRBV20-1 and TRBJ1-1; D is ambiguous. V lost 6 bases, J lost 5 bases, and 22 bases lay in between. CDR1 is DFQATT and CDR2 is SNEGSKA in the germline V gene (reference sequence). The CDR3 consists of 15 residues. CDR3: CSAPNPEKMGTEAFF. The CDR3 DNA sequence: TGCAGTGCCCCGAACCCAGAAAAAATGGGGACTGAAGCTTTCTTT.

This clonotype was observed a few times. The V call is TRBV7-6, the J call TRBJ2-2; D tentatively fits TRBD1 or TRBD2 (5 bases each). CDR3 length equals 14 residues. V was clipped by 6 bases and J by 5 bases, with 13 bases between them. In germline, CDR1 is SGHVS, CDR2 FNYEAQ. CDR3 sequence: CASRPGRRTGELFF. CDR3 in DNA: TGTGCCAGCAGACCGGGGCGGAGGACCGGGGAGCTGTTTTTT.

There are a few counts of this clonotype. J is TRBJ2-7 and V is TRBV4-1; D is uncertain. The V and J ends lost 0 bases and 4 bases respectively, with 10 bases between them. The CDR3 loop spans 14 amino acids. Looked up from germline, CDR1 is MGHRA and CDR2 is YSYEKL. CDR3 loop: CASSQDERMYEQYF. CDR3 DNA sequence: TGCGCCAGCAGCCAAGACGAAAGGATGTACGAGCAGTACTTC.

This clonotype was counted ten times or more. The CDR3 region is CASSQGQGAEGYTF. The CDR3 nucleotides read TGCGCCAGCAGCCAGGGACAGGGGGCTGAGGGCTACACCTTC. The chain recombines TRBV4-3 with TRBJ1-2; TRBD1 aligns across 12 bases. V lost 3 bases, J lost 8 bases, and 4 bases stayed unmatched. The CDR3 is made up of 14 amino acids. Germline assignment: CDR1 LGHNA and CDR2 YSLEER.

The chain couples TRBV6-6 to TRBJ2-1; D may match TRBD1 or TRBD2 (5 bases each). Deletions cut 6 bases from V and 6 bases from J, with 12 bases between. Germline assignment: CDR1 MNHNY and CDR2 SVGAGI (reference sequence). CDR3 length equals 13 residues. CDR3 coding DNA: TGTGCCAGCAGAGACGGGGCGGTCAATGAGCAGTTCTTC. This codes for CASRDGAVNEQFF.

This sequence joins TRBV10-3 and TRBJ1-2; D is perhaps TRBD1 (6 bases). Germline assignment: CDR1 ENHRY and CDR2 SYGVKD. CDR3 length: 14 amino acids. V was pared by 3 bases and J by 6 bases, with 14 bases between. CDR3 DNA sequence: TGTGCCATCAGTGACAGGGGCCGAGTTGATGGCTACACCTTC. Translation gives CAISDRGRVDGYTF.

The chain carries TRBV12-3 or TRBV12-4 and TRBJ2-5; D is ambiguous. The CDR3 has 16 amino acids. Deletions cut 4 bases from V and 1 base from J, with 16 bases between. The CDR3 DNA reads as TGTGCCAGCAGTTCTTATCGGTCCTACCCCCAAGAGACCCAGTACTTC. Translated, it gives CASSSYRSYPQETQYF.

This chain joins TRBV19 and TRBJ2-1; TRBD1 is a possible D gene (5 bases). This CDR3 has 14 residues. Trimming cost V 10 bases and J 0 bases, with 13 bases left between them. Germline CDR1 LNHDA, CDR2 SQIVND (reference sequence). The chain's CDR3 is CATAWGPSYNEQFF. The CDR3 nucleotides are TGTGCCACCGCGTGGGGCCCCTCCTACAATGAGCAGTTCTTC.

This chain uses TRBV20-1 with TRBJ2-3; TRBD2 aligns across 9 bases. With 2 bases clipped from V and 4 bases from J, the junction kept 7 bases outside the gene matches. CDR1 DFQATT and CDR2 SNEGSKA come from the germline V gene (reference sequence). The CDR3 runs to 15 residues. This CDR3 is CSARRLAEVADTQYF. In DNA form, the CDR3 reads TGCAGTGCTAGAAGACTAGCGGAAGTTGCAGATACGCAGTATTTT.

This clonotype appeared a few times. J is TRBJ2-5 and V is TRBV7-9; the D gene could be TRBD1 or TRBD2 (6 bases each). The germline V and J ends were trimmed by 5 bases and 2 bases, with 21 bases remaining between them. Germline CDR1 SEHNR, CDR2 FQNEAQ (reference sequence). This CDR3 comprises 17 residues. The CDR3 sequence is CASSPRGTRREQETQYF. Here the CDR3 DNA reads TGTGCCAGCAGCCCGAGGGGGACAAGGAGGGAGCAAGAGACCCAGTACTTC.

This clonotype was detected only a few times. The gene calls are TRBV19 and TRBJ2-1; 8 bases are a match to TRBD1. V lost 3 bases to trimming and J lost 1 base; unmatched junction nucleotides: 5. The CDR3 extends over 16 amino acids. Germline V gives CDR1 LNHDA, CDR2 SQIVND (reference sequence). CDR3 DNA: TGTGCCAGTAGTATCCAGAGGACAGGGTCCTACAATGAGCAGTTCTTC. It translates to CASSIQRTGSYNEQFF.

This clonotype was recorded a few times. The genes are TRBV7-9 and TRBJ2-1; 12 nucleotides line up with TRBD2. Unmatched junction bases numbered 6, after V lost 4 bases and J lost 8 bases. This CDR3 region has 15 residues. Germline assignment: CDR1 SEHNR and CDR2 FQNEAQ (reference sequence). The DNA of the CDR3 is TGTGCCAGCAGCTACGAGACTAGCGGGAGCCATGAGCAGTTCTTC. Its translation is CASSYETSGSHEQFF.

This clonotype was seen more than once but under ten times. This rearrangement joins TRBV11-2 to TRBJ2-3; the match to TRBD1 covers 9 bases. The CDR3 is 17 amino acids. In germline, CDR1 is SGHAT, CDR2 FQNNGV. Germline trimming cut 4 bases from V and 2 bases from J; bases unmatched to any gene: 10. In DNA, the CDR3 is TGTGCCAGCAGCTCAGACCCCGGGACAGGGCACACAGATACGCAGTATTTT. Translating gives CASSSDPGTGHTDTQYF. The full variable domain, rest sourced from reference TRBV11-2 and TRBJ2-3, is EAGVAQSPRYKIIEKRQSVAFWCNPISGHATLYWYQQILGQGPKLLIQFQNNGVVDDSQLPKDRFSAERLKGVDSTLKIQPAKLEDSAVYLCASSSDPGTGHTDTQYFGPGTRLTVL.

This rearrangement joins TRBV20-1 to TRBJ2-5; weak D call: TRBD2 (6 bases). CDR1 is DFQATT and CDR2 is SNEGSKA in the germline V gene (reference sequence). This CDR3 has 17 amino acids. The V end was cut by 0 bases, the J end by 0 bases, with 17 bases between. The CDR3 spells CSARDPLAEWYQETQYF. DNA for the CDR3: TGCAGTGCTAGAGATCCTTTAGCGGAATGGTACCAAGAGACCCAGTACTTC.

The rearrangement links TRBV5-5 to TRBJ2-7, with D maybe TRBD2 (6 bases). V lost 3 bases to trimming and J lost 2 bases, with 18 bases between them. CDR3 length: 16 amino acids. In germline, CDR1 is SGHKS, CDR2 YYEKEE (reference sequence). The CDR3 sequence: CASSWGGDRTTYEQYF. For the CDR3, the DNA is TGTGCCAGCAGCTGGGGAGGAGACAGAACGACCTACGAGCAGTACTTC.

This clonotype showed up many times. This sequence joins TRBV9 and TRBJ1-3; D possibly corresponds to TRBD1 (6 bases). V lost 4 bases to trimming and J lost 0 bases, with 8 bases between them. The CDR3 consists of 14 residues. The germline gives CDR1 SGDLS, CDR2 YYNGEE. The CDR3 nucleotides are TGTGCCAGCAGCCCGGACAGCTCTGGAAACACCATATATTTT. Amino acids: CASSPDSSGNTIYF.

The J gene is TRBJ2-2, the V gene TRBV24-1; D is possibly TRBD1 (6 bases). V lost 3 bases and J 5 bases, leaving 12 bases between the germline ends. The CDR3 is made up of 15 amino acids. In germline, CDR1 is KGHDR, CDR2 SFDVKD. CDR3 protein: CATSDPGTRTGELFF. The CDR3 DNA follows: TGTGCCACCAGTGATCCCGGGACAAGAACCGGGGAGCTGTTTTTT.

The rearrangement joins TRBV6-2 or TRBV6-3 to TRBJ2-1, with a weak D call TRBD2 (6 bases). V lost 4 bases and J lost 6, with 25 bases in between. The CDR3 runs 18 residues. In germline, CDR1 is MNHEY, CDR2 SVGEGT. The CDR3 DNA reads TGTGCCAGCAGTTCACAGCTCTTTTTCGGCCCCGGGAGCAATGAGCAGTTCTTC. Translated, it gives CASSSQLFFGPGSNEQFF.

This clonotype was picked up a small number of times. The CDR3 DNA reads TGCGCCAGCAGCCAGGACAGGCCAACCTACGAGCAGTACTTC. Residues: CASSQDRPTYEQYF. This chain links TRBV5-1 with TRBJ2-7; TRBD1 matches at 7 bases. Germline V lookup: CDR1 SGHRS, CDR2 YFSETQ. CDR3 size: 14 residues. Losses at the gene ends were 4 bases for V and 2 bases for J; bases not matched to a gene: 6.

This clonotype was observed at least ten times. This chain joins TRBV28 and TRBJ2-7; 11 bases map to TRBD1. Trimming took 7 bases from V and 7 from J; bases not matched to a gene: 9. Germline-derived CDR1 and CDR2 are MDHEN and SYDVKM. CDR3 size: 14 residues. CDR3 loop: CASKWTGGLKEQYF. CDR3 nucleotides: TGTGCCAGCAAGTGGACAGGGGGCTTGAAGGAGCAGTACTTC. The variable domain in full, with the rest retrieved from reference TRBV28 and TRBJ2-7, is DVKVTQSSRYLVKRTGEKVFLECVQDMDHENMFWYRQDPGLGLRLIYFSYDVKMKEKGDIPEGYSVSREKKERFSLILESASTNQTSMYLCASKWTGGLKEQYFGPGTRLTVT.

This clonotype was observed a handful of times. The chain couples TRBV6-2 or TRBV6-3 to TRBJ2-1; D uncertain. Trimming shortened V by 4 bases and J by 1 base, and 8 bases separated the two germline ends. The germline gives CDR1 MNHEY, CDR2 SVGEGT. The length of the CDR3 is 14 residues. The CDR3, as DNA: TGTGCCAGCAGTTCTACTTTGTCCTACAATGAGCAGTTCTTC. Protein product: CASSSTLSYNEQFF.

V gene TRBV5-1 combines with J gene TRBJ2-7, with unresolved D. The CDR3 has 11 amino acids. V was clipped by 5 bases and J by 11 bases, with 14 bases between them. Germline V gene sequence: CDR1 SGHRS, CDR2 YFSETQ. The chain's CDR3 is CASRLGQNEYF. CDR3 DNA sequence: TGCGCCAGCAGGCTCGGCCAGAACGAGTACTTC.

The chain carries TRBV20-1 and TRBJ2-7; 7 positions agree with TRBD2. The germline gives CDR1 DFQATT, CDR2 SNEGSKA (reference sequence). Trimming removed 3 bases from V and 2 bases from J; junction bases left unmatched: 10. The CDR3 length is 15 residues. The DNA of the CDR3 is TGCAGTGCTAGTTCCGTCGGGACTAAGCCCTACGAGCAGTACTTC. Encoded protein: CSASSVGTKPYEQYF.

This clonotype was observed at least ten times. The gene calls are TRBV6-1 and TRBJ2-4; 7 positions match TRBD1. The CDR3 loop spans 13 amino acids. Germline trimming cut 5 bases from V and 7 bases from J; bases unmatched to any gene: 5. The germline gives CDR1 MNHNS, CDR2 SASEGT. The CDR3: CASSPPGQNIQYF. In DNA form, the CDR3 reads TGTGCCAGCAGTCCTCCGGGACAGAACATTCAGTACTTC.

This clonotype showed up just once. The rearrangement joins TRBV2 to TRBJ2-4, with TRBD2 matching 9 bases. The CDR3 totals 16 residues. Germline CDR1 reads SNHLY; CDR2 reads FYNNEI. The junction had 6 bases not matched to a gene; V was cut back by 5 bases and J by 1 base. The CDR3, as DNA: TGTGCCAGCAGTTCAGCGGGAGGTGGGGCCAAAAACATTCAGTACTTC. Amino acid sequence: CASSSAGGGAKNIQYF.

This sequence joins TRBV10-3 and TRBJ2-1; 10 nucleotides match TRBD1. Trimming removed 6 bases from V and 0 bases from J; junction bases left unmatched: 8. Germline assignment: CDR1 ENHRY and CDR2 SYGVKD. This CDR3 region has 17 residues. Here the CDR3 reads CAISTGTGDPSYNEQFF. The CDR3 nucleotides read TGTGCCATCAGCACCGGGACAGGGGATCCCTCCTACAATGAGCAGTTCTTC.

The sample holds many counts of this clonotype. The chain recombines TRBV5-5 with TRBJ2-1; D is possibly TRBD2 (6 bases). Germline lookup yields CDR1 SGHKS and CDR2 YYEKEE (reference sequence). V was trimmed by 4 bases and J by 6 bases, leaving 14 bases between them. The CDR3 consists of 14 residues. The CDR3 bases are TGTGCCAGCAGCCAGCCGGCGGGGCGCAATGAGCAGTTCTTC. Translating gives CASSQPAGRNEQFF.